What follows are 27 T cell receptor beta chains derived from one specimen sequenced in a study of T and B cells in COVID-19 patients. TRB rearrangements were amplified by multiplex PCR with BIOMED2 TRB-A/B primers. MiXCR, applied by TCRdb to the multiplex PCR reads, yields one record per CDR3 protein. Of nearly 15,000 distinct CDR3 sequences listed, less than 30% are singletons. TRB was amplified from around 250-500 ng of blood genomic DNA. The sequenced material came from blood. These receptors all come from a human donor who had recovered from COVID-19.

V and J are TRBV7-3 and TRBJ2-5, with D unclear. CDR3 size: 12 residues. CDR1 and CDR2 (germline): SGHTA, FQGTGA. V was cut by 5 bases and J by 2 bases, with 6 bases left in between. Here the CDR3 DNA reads TGTGCCAGCAGCGGAGTTCAAGAGACCCAGTACTTC. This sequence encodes CASSGVQETQYF.

The CDR3 region has the DNA TGTGCCAGCAGCTTGACTAGCGCGAACTACGAGCAGTACTTC. Amino acid sequence: CASSLTSANYEQYF. This chain connects TRBV7-2 to TRBJ2-7; 8 bases are shared with TRBD2. In germline, CDR1 is SGHTA, CDR2 FQGNSA. This CDR3 region has 14 residues. V shed 3 bases, J shed 3 bases, and the junction held 4 bases outside the gene matches.

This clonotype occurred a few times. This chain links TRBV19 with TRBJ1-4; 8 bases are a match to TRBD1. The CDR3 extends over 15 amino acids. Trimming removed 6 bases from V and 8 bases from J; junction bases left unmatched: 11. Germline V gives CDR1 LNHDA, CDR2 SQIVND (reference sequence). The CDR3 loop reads CASSPRGRPMEKLFF. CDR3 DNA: TGTGCCAGTAGCCCCAGGGGGCGGCCAATGGAAAAACTGTTTTTT.

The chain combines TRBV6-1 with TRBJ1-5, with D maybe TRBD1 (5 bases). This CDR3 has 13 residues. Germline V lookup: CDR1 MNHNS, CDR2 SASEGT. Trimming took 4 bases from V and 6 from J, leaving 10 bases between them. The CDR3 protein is CASSGGKGQPQHF. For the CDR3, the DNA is TGTGCCAGCAGTGGGGGGAAGGGTCAGCCCCAGCATTTT.

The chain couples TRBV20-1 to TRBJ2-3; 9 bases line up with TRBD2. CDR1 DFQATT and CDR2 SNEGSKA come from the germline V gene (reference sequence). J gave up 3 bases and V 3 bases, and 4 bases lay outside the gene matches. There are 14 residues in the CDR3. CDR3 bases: TGCAGTGCTAGTAGCGGGAGAGTAACAGATACGCAGTATTTT. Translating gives CSASSGRVTDTQYF.

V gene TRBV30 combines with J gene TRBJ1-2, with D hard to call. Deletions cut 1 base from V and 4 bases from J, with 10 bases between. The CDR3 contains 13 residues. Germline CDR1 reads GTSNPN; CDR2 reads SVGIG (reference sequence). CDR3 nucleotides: TGTGCCTGGAGTGAGGGAGGGCCCTATGGCTACACCTTC. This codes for CAWSEGGPYGYTF.

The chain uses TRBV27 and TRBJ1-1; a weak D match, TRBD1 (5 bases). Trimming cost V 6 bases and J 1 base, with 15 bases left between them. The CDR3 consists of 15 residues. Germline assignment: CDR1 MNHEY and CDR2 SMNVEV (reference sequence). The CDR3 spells CASRRAGGGNTEAFF. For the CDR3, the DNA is TGTGCCAGCAGGAGGGCGGGGGGGGGGAACACTGAAGCTTTCTTT.

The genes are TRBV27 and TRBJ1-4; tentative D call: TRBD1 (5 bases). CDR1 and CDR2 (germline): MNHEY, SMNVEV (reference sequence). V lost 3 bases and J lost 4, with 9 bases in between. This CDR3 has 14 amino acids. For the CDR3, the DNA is TGTGCCAGCAGTTTGGGCAGGGTTAATGAAAAACTGTTTTTT. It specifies CASSLGRVNEKLFF.

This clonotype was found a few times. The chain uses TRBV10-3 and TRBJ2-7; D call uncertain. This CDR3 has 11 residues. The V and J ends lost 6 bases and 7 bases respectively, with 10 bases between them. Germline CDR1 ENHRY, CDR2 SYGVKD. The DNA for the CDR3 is TGTGCCATCAGCACTTCCGAAGAGCAGTACTTC. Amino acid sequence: CAISTSEEQYF.

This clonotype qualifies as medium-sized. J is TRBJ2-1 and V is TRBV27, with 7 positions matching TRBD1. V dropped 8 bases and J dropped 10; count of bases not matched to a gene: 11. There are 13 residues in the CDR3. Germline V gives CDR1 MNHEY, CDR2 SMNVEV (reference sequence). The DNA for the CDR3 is TGTGCCAGCTGCCGCAGGGGGTCGTACGAGCAGTTCTTC. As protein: CASCRRGSYEQFF.

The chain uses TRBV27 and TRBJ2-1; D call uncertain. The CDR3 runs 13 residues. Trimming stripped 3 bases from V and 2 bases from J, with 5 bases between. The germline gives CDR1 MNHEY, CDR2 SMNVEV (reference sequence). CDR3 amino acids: CASSFDPYNEQFF. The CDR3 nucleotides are TGTGCCAGCAGTTTCGACCCCTACAATGAGCAGTTCTTC.

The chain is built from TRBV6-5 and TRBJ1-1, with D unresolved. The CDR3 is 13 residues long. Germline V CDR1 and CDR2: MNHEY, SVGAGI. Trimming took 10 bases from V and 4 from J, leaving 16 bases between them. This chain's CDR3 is CATRESSTTEAFF. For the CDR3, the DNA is TGTGCCACCAGAGAAAGTAGCACCACTGAAGCTTTCTTT.

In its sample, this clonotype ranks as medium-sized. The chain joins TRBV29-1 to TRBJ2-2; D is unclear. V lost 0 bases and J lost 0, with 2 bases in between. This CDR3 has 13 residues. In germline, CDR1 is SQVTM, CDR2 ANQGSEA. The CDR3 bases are TGCAGCGTTGAAGACCCGAACACCGGGGAGCTGTTTTTT. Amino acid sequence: CSVEDPNTGELFF.

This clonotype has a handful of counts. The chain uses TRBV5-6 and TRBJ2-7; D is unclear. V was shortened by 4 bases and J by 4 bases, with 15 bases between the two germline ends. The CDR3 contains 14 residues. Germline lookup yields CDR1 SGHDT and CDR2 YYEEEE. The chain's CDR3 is CASSLDMGSYEQYF. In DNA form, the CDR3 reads TGTGCCAGCAGCCTAGACATGGGTTCGTACGAGCAGTACTTC.

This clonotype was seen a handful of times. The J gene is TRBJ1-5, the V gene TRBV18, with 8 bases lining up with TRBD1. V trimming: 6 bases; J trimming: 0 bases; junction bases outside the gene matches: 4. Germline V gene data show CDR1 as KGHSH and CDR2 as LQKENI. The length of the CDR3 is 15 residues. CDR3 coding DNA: TGTGCCAGCTCCCCGGACAGGGATAGCAATCAGCCCCAGCATTTT. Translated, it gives CASSPDRDSNQPQHF.

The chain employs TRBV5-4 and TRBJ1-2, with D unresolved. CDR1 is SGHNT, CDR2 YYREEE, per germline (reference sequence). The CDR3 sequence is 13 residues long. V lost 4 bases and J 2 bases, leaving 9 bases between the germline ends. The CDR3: CASSPLVNYGYTF. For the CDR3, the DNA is TGTGCCAGCAGCCCTTTAGTCAACTATGGCTACACCTTC.

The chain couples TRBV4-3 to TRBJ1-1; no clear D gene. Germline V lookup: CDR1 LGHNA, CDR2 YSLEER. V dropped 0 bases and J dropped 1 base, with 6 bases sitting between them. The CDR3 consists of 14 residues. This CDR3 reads CASSQDPGNTEAFF. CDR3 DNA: TGCGCCAGCAGCCAAGACCCCGGGAACACTGAAGCTTTCTTT.

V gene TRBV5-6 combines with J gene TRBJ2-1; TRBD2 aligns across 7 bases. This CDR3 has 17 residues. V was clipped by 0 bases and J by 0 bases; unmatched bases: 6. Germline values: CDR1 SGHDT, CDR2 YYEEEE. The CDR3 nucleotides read TGTGCCAGCAGCTTGGGTGCTGGCGGGAGCTCCTACAATGAGCAGTTCTTC. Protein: CASSLGAGGSSYNEQFF.

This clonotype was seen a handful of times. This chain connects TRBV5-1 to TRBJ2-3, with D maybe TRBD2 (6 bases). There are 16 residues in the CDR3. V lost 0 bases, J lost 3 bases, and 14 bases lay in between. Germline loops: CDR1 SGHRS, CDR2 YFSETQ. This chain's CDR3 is CASSLAGVRWTDTQYF. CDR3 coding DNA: TGCGCCAGCAGCTTGGCGGGGGTTCGGTGGACAGATACGCAGTATTTT.

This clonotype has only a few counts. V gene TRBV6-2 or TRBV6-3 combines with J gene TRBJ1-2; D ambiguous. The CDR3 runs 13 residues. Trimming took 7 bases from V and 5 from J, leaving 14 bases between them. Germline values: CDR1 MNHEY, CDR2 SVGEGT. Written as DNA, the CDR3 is TGTGCCAGCACCAAAAGCAATTTTTATGGCTACACCTTC. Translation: CASTKSNFYGYTF.

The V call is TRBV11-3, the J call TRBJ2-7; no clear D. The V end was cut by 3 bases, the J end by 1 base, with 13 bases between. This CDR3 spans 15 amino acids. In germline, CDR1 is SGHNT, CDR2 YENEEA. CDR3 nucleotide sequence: TGTGCCAGCAGCTTTCACAACAGAGGATCCTACGAGCAGTACTTC. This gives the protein CASSFHNRGSYEQYF.

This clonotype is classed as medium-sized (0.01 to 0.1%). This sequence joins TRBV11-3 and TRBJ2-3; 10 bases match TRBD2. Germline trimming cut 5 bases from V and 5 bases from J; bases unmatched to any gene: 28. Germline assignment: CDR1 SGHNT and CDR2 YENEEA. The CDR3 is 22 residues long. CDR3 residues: CASSPWTSGGAPGSIPLDTQYF. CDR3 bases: TGTGCCAGCAGCCCCTGGACGAGCGGGGGGGCTCCAGGGTCTATCCCCTTAGATACGCAGTATTTT.

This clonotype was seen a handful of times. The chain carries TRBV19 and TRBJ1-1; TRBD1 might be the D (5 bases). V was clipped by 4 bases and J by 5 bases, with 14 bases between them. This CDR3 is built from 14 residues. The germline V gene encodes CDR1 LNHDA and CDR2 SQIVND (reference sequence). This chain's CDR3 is CASSTGGMGTEAFF. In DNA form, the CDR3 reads TGTGCCAGTAGTACTGGGGGGATGGGAACTGAAGCTTTCTTT.

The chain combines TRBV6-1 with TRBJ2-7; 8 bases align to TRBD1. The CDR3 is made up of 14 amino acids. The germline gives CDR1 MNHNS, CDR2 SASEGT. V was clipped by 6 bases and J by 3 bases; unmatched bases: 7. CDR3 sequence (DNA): TGTGCCAGCAGAGGACAGGGCTTGGTCTACGAGCAGTACTTC. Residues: CASRGQGLVYEQYF.

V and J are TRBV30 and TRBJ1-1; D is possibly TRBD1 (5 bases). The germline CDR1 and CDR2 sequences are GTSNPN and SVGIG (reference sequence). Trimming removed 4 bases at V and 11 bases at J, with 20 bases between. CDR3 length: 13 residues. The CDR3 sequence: CAWKEQDNFSAFF. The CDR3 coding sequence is TGTGCCTGGAAGGAACAGGATAACTTTTCGGCTTTCTTT.

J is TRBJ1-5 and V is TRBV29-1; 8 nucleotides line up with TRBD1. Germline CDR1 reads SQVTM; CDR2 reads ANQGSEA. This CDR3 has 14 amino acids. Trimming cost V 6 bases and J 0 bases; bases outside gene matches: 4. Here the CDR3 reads CSVRTGSSNQPQHF. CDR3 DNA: TGCAGCGTCAGGACAGGGAGTAGCAATCAGCCCCAGCATTTT.

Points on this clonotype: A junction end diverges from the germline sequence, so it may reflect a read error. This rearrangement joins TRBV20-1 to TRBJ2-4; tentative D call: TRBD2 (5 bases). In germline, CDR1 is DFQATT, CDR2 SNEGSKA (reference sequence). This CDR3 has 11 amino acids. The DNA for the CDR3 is TGCAGTTCTAGCCTTGCCTCTGGCCAGTACTTC. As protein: CSSSLASGQYF.